This TCR beta chain is drawn from a study of blood T cell repertoires in COVID-19. Looking at the study overall: Acute-phase and convalescent COVID-19 samples originated in the United States, Italy and Spain. In each case, the material was cDNA or gDNA derived from T cells, B-cell-depleted T cells, or PBMCs.

Original handling: Reference gene primers were amplified, and this amplification served to estimate nucleated cell counts. Method: immunoSEQ multiplex PCR; TCRdb's copy keeps in-frame clones and lacks some. That table gives V, J and clone size, and the DNA gave D and trimming. The sample yields about 200,000 clones, 94% seen once. In this sample, this clone turned up once. It was during active infection that Seattle patients were enrolled and then longitudinally followed. The J segment lost 0 bases and the V segment lost 4 bases, leaving 12 bases of the junction unmatched. CDR1 and CDR2 from the germline V gene are SGHNT and YYREEE (reference sequence). There are 18 residues in the CDR3.

Sequencing input: peripheral blood. This clonotype was sampled from a man aged 25-40 years with COVID-19, enrolled during active disease. The chain is built from TRBV5-4 and TRBJ2-4, with TRBD1 matching over 8 bases. The CDR3 here is CASSNPGQAGLAKNIQYF. Written as DNA, the CDR3 is TGTGCCAGCAGCAACCCGGGACAGGCCGGATTAGCCAAAAACATTCAGTACTTC.